Listed here are 4 T cell receptor beta chains from one sample, sequenced in a study of cytomegalovirus exposure and HLA in healthy donors. In the PCR, 60 Vbeta and 13 Jbeta primers were used. Measured with immunoSEQ multiplex PCR; TCRdb has only the in-frame clones, and not every one. The table lists under 200,000 clones, around 84% of them singletons, with approximately 2.4% in the top ten. The sample consisted of PBMCs. These receptors were taken from a woman aged 45-65 years in good health and CMV-seropositive.

The chain uses TRBV10-2 and TRBJ2-7; 11 nucleotides line up with TRBD1. There are 14 residues in the CDR3. Germline values: CDR1 WSHSY, CDR2 SAAADI. V lost 4 bases and J lost 5; bases outside the gene matches: 4. CDR3 sequence (DNA): TGCGCCAGCAGTGTGAGGGGACAGGGGGACGAGCAGTACTTC. Translated, it gives CASSVRGQGDEQYF.

The chain joins TRBV15 to TRBJ2-7; 7 bases map to TRBD1. Germline values: CDR1 LNHNV, CDR2 YYDKDF (reference sequence). The V gene end was trimmed by 5 bases and the J gene end by 7 bases; junction bases not matched to a gene: 11. This CDR3 is 14 amino acids long. The CDR3 here is CATSLGTAPFEQYF. The CDR3 DNA is TGTGCCACCAGCCTCGGGACAGCCCCGTTTGAGCAGTACTTC.

V and J are TRBV11-1 and TRBJ1-2, with D perhaps TRBD1 (6 bases). The CDR3 extends over 19 amino acids. Germline assignment: CDR1 SGHAT and CDR2 FQDESV (reference sequence). V lost 0 bases, J lost 4 bases, and 24 bases lay in between. The chain's CDR3 is CASSLAPRRGSSGGYGYTF. DNA of the CDR3: TGTGCCAGCAGCTTAGCCCCCCGCAGGGGCTCCTCGGGGGGCTATGGCTACACCTTC.

This chain links TRBV19 with TRBJ2-7; TRBD1 matches at 9 bases. This CDR3 region has 15 residues. CDR1 is LNHDA and CDR2 is SQIVND in the germline V gene (reference sequence). V shed 7 bases and J 3 bases; nucleotides not matched to a gene: 10. This CDR3 reads CASNSPGQGFYEQYF. As DNA, the CDR3 is TGTGCCAGTAACTCCCCGGGACAGGGTTTCTACGAGCAGTACTTC.